This TCR beta chain derives from a study of T-cell reconstitution after alpha-beta-depleted transplantation in children. Study outcomes and limitations: At one year after transplant, newly produced T cells mostly accounted for T-cell counts and diversity. About two months after transplant, alpha-beta T cells reportedly came from several hundred expanded graft clones. The origin of high day-60 TCRbeta diversity in some patients lay in surviving recipient T cells and thymic progenitors.

For TCRbeta, the library was prepared with unique molecular identifiers. TCRdb ran MiXCR on the PCR reads and lists one entry per CDR3 protein. The sample includes hundreds of thousands of distinct CDR3 sequences, just over 7.5% seen only once; the top ten take over 7.5%. Points on this clonotype: What it binds is not known.

This TCR was sampled from a female patient between 2 and 15 years old who had a stem cell transplant for Fanconi anemia, so the T cells may come from the graft donor. Sequenced material: peripheral blood, taken 360 days after TCRalphabeta/CD19-depleted stem cell transplant.

CDR3 in amino acids: CASSVLAGGRYNEQFF. The CDR3 DNA reads TGTGCCAGTAGTGTACTAGCGGGAGGACGCTACAATGAGCAGTTCTTC. V is TRBV19 and J is TRBJ2-1, with 12 bases that match TRBD2. The V and J ends lost 5 bases and 3 bases, in that order; junction bases with no gene match: 5. The CDR3 runs 16 residues. Per germline, CDR1 LNHDA and CDR2 SQIVND (reference sequence).